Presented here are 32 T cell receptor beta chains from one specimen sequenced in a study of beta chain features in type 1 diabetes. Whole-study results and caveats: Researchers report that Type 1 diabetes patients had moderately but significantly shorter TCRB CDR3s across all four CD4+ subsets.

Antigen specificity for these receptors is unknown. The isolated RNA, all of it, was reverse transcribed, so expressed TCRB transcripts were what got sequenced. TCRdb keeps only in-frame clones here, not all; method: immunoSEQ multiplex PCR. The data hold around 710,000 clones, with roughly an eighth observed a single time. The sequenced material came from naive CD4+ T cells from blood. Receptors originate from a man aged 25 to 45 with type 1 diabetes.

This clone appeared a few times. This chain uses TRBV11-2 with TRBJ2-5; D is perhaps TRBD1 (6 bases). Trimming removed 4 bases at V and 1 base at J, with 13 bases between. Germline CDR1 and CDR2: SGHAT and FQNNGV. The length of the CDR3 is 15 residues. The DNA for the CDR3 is TGTGCCAGCAGCTCCGCAGGGGATTTCCAAGAGACCCAGTACTTC. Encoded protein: CASSSAGDFQETQYF.

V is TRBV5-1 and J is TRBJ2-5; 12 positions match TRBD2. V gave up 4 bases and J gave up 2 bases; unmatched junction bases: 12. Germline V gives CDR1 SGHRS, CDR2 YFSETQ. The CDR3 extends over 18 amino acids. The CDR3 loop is CASSVQTSGGPPQETQYF. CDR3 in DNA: TGCGCCAGCAGCGTTCAGACTAGCGGGGGCCCCCCACAAGAGACCCAGTACTTC.

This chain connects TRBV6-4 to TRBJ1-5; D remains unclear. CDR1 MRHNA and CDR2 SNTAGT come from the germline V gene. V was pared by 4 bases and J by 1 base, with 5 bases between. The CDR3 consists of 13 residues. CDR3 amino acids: CASSVESNQPQHF. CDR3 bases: TGTGCCAGCAGTGTGGAAAGCAATCAGCCCCAGCATTTT.

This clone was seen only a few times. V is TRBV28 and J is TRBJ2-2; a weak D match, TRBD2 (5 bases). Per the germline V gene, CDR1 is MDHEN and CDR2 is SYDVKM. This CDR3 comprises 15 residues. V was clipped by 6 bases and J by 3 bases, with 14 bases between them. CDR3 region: CASRISPGDTGELFF. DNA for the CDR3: TGTGCCAGCAGGATTAGCCCCGGGGACACCGGGGAGCTGTTTTTT.

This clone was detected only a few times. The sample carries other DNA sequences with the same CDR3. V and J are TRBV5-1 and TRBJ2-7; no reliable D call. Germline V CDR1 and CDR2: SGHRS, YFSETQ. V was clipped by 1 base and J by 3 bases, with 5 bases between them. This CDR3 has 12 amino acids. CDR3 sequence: CASSLPSYEQYF. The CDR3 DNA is TGCGCCAGCAGCTTGCCTAGCTACGAGCAGTACTTC. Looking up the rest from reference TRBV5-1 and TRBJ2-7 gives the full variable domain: KAGVTQTPRYLIKTRGQQVTLSCSPISGHRSVSWYQQTPGQGLQFLFEYFSETQRNKGNFPGRFSGRQFSNSRSEMNVSTLELGDSALYLCASSLPSYEQYFGPGTRLTVT.

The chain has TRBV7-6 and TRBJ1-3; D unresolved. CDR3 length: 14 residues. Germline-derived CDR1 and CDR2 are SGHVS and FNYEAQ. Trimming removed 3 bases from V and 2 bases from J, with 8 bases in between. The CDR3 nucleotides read TGTGCCAGCAGCTTCGGGAGGACTGGAAACACCATATATTTT. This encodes CASSFGRTGNTIYF.

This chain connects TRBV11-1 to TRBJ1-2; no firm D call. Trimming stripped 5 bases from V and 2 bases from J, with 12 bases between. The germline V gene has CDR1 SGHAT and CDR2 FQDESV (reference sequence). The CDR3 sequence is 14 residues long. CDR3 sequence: CASSPQTDNYGYTF. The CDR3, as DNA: TGTGCCAGCAGCCCGCAGACGGACAACTATGGCTACACCTTC.

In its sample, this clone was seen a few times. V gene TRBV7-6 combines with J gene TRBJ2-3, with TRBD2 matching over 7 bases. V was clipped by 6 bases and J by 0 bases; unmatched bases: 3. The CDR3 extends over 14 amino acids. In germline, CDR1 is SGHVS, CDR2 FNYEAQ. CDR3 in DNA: TGTGCCAGCAGGCCGGGACTAAGCACAGATACGCAGTATTTT. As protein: CASRPGLSTDTQYF.

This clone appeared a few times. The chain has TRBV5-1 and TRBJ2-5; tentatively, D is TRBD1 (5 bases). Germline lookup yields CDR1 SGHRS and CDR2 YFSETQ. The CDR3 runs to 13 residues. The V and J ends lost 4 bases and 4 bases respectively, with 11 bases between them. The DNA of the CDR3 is TGCGCCAGCAGCCCCGGACAAACAGAGACCCAGTACTTC. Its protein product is CASSPGQTETQYF.

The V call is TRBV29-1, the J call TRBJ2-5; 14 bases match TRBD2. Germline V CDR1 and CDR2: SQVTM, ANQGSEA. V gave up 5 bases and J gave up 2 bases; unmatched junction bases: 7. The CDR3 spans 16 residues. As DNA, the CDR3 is TGCAGCGTTTGGGGGACTAGCGGGGGAGTGCAAGAGACCCAGTACTTC. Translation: CSVWGTSGGVQETQYF.

CDR3 nucleotide sequence: TGTGCCAGCAGCGCCGGAGGCGGGGCCCCAGATACGCAGTATTTT. This codes for CASSAGGGAPDTQYF. This sequence joins TRBV7-2 and TRBJ2-3; D perhaps matches TRBD2 (6 bases). The germline gives CDR1 SGHTA, CDR2 FQGNSA. This CDR3 has 15 residues. The ends were cut back, 5 bases at V and 4 bases at J, with 16 bases in the middle. The complete variable domain, with remaining parts taken from reference TRBV7-2 and TRBJ2-3, reads GAGVSQSPSNKVTEKGKDVELRCDPISGHTALYWYRQSLGQGLEFLIYFQGNSAPDKSGLPSDRFSAERTGGSVSTLTIQRTQQEDSAVYLCASSAGGGAPDTQYFGPGTRLTVL.

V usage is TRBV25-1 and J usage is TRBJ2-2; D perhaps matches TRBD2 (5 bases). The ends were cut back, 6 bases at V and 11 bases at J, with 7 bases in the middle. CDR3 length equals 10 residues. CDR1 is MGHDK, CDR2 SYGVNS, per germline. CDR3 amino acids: CASSGGELFF. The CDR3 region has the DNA TGTGCCAGCAGCGGAGGAGAGCTGTTTTTT.

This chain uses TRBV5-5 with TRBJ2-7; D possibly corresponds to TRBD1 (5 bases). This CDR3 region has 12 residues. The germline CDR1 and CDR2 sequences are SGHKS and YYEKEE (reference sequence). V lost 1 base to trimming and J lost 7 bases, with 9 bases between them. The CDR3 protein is CASSLQGVEQYF. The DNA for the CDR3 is TGTGCCAGCAGCTTGCAAGGGGTTGAGCAGTACTTC.

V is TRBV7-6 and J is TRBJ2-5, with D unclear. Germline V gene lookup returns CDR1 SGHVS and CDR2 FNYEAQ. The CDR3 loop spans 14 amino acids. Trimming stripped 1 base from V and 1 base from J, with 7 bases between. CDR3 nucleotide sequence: TGTGCCAGCAGCTTAGGGACCGTCCAAGAGACCCAGTACTTC. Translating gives CASSLGTVQETQYF.

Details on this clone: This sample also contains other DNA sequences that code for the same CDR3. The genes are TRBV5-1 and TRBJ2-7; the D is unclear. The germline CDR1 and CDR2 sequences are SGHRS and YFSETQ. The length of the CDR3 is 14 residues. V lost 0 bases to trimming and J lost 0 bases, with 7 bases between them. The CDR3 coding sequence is TGCGCCAGCAGCTTGGAAGGGTCCTCCTACGAGCAGTACTTC. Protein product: CASSLEGSSYEQYF. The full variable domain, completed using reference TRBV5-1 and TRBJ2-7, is KAGVTQTPRYLIKTRGQQVTLSCSPISGHRSVSWYQQTPGQGLQFLFEYFSETQRNKGNFPGRFSGRQFSNSRSEMNVSTLELGDSALYLCASSLEGSSYEQYFGPGTRLTVT.

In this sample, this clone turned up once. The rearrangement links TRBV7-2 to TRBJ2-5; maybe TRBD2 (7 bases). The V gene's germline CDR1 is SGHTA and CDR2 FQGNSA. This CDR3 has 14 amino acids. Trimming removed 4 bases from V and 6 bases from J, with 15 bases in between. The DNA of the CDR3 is TGTGCCAGCAGCTCTGCGGGGGCCTTACAGACCCAGTACTTC. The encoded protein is CASSSAGALQTQYF.

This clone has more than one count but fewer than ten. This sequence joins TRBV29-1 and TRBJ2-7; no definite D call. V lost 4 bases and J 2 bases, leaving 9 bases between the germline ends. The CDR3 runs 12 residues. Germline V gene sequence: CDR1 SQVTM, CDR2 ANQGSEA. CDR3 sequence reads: CSVASRTYEQYF. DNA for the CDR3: TGCAGCGTTGCCTCTCGGACCTACGAGCAGTACTTC.

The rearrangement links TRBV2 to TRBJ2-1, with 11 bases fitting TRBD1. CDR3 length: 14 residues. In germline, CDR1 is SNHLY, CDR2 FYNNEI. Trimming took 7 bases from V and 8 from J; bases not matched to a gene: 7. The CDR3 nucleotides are TGTGCCAGCAATTTACGGACAGGGGGCGATGAGCAGTTCTTC. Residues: CASNLRTGGDEQFF.

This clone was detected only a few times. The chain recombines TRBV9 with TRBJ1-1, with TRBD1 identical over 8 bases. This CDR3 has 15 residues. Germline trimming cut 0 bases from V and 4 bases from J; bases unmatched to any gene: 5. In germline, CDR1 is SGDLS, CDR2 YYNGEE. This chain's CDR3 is CASSVVGTGGTEAFF. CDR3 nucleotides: TGTGCCAGCAGCGTAGTTGGGACAGGAGGCACTGAAGCTTTCTTT. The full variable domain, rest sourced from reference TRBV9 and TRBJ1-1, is DSGVTQTPKHLITATGQRVTLRCSPRSGDLSVYWYQQSLDQGLQFLIQYYNGEERAKGNILERFSAQQFPDLHSELNLSSLELGDSALYFCASSVVGTGGTEAFFGQGTRLTVV.

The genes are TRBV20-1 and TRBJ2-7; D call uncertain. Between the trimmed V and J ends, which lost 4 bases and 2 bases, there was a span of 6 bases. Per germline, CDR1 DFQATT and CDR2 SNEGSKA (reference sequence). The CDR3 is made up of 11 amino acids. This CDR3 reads CSATEAYEQYF. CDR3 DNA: TGCAGTGCTACCGAGGCCTACGAGCAGTACTTC.

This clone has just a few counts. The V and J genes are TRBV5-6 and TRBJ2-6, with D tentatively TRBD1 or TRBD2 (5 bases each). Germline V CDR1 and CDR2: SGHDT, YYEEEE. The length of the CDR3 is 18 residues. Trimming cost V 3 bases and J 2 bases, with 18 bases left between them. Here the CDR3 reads CASSSSPEEQAGANVLTF. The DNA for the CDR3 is TGTGCCAGCAGCTCCTCGCCGGAGGAACAGGCTGGGGCCAACGTCCTGACTTTC.

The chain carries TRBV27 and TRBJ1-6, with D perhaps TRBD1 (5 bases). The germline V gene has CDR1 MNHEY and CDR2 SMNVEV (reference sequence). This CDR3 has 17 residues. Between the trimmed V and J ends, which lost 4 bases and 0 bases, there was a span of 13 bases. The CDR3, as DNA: TGTGCCAGCAGTTCGAAGGGGCCAGACTCCTATAATTCACCCCTCCACTTT. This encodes CASSSKGPDSYNSPLHF.

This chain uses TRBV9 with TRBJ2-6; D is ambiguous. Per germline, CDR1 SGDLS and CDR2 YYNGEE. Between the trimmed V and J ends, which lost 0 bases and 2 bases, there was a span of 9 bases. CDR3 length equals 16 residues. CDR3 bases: TGTGCCAGCAGCGTAGGACAATTGGCTGGGGCCAACGTCCTGACTTTC. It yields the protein CASSVGQLAGANVLTF.

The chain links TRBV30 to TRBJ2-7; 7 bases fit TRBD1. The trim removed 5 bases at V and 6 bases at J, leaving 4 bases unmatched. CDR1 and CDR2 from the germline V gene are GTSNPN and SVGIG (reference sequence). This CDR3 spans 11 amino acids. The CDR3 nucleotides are TGTGCCTGGGCGACAGGGAGCGAGCAGTACTTC. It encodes CAWATGSEQYF.

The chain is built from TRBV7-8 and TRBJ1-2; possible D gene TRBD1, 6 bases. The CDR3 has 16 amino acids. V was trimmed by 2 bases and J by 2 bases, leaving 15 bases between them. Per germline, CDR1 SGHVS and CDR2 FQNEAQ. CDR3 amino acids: CASSLSGQRLNYGYTF. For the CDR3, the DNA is TGTGCCAGCAGCTTATCGGGACAACGATTAAACTATGGCTACACCTTC.

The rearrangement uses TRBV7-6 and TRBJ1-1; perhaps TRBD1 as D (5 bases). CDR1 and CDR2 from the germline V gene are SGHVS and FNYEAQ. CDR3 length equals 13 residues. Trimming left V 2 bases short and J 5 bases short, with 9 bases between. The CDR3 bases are TGTGCCAGCAGCTTACAGGGAGAAACTGAAGCTTTCTTT. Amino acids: CASSLQGETEAFF.

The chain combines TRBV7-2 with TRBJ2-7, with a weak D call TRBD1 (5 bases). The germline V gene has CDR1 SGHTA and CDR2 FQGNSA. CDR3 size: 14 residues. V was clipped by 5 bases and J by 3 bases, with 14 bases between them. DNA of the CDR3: TGTGCCAGCAGCCCATCCGGACAAGGCTACGAGCAGTACTTC. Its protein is CASSPSGQGYEQYF.

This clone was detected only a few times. The CDR3 DNA is TGTGCCAGCAGTGAGCTTACGGGAGTGGGGGCCCCCGGGGAGCTGTTTTTT. Translated, it gives CASSELTGVGAPGELFF. The chain employs TRBV6-1 and TRBJ2-2, with D possibly being TRBD1 or TRBD2 (6 bases each). The CDR3 runs to 17 residues. The germline V gene has CDR1 MNHNS and CDR2 SASEGT. Trimming pared 3 bases from V and 6 bases from J, leaving 20 bases between.

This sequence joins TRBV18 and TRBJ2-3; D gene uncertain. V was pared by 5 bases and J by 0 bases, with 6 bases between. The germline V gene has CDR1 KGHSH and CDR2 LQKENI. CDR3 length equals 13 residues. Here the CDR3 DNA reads TGTGCCAGCTCAATATCTAGCACAGATACGCAGTATTTT. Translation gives CASSISSTDTQYF.

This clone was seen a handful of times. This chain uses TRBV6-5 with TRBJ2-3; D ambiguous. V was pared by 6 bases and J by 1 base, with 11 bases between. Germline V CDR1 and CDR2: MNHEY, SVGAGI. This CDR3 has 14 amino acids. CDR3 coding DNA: TGTGCCAGCAGGACACCTGGGGGCACAGATACGCAGTATTTT. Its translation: CASRTPGGTDTQYF.

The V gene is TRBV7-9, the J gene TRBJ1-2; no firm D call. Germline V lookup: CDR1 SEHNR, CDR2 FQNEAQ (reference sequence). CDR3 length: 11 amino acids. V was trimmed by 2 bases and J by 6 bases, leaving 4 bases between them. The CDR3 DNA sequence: TGTGCCAGCAGCTTAAGAGATGGCTACACCTTC. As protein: CASSLRDGYTF. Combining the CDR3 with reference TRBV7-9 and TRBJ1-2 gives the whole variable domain DTGVSQNPRHKITKRGQNVTFRCDPISEHNRLYWYRQTLGQGPEFLTYFQNEAQLEKSRLLSDRFSAERPKGSFSTLEIQRTEQGDSAMYLCASSLRDGYTFGSGTRLTVV.

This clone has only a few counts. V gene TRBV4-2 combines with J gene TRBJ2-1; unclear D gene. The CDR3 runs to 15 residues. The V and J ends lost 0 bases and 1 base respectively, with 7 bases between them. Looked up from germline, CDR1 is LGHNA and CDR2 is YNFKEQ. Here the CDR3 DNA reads TGTGCCAGCAGCCAAGATAGAGATTCCTACAATGAGCAGTTCTTC. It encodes CASSQDRDSYNEQFF.